This T cell receptor (beta chain) was sequenced for a study of cytomegalovirus exposure and HLA in healthy donors. Points from the study as a whole: Reportedly, TCR beta sequences accurately predicted HLA-A and HLA-B alleles in most subjects. Later work associated 16,951 TCR beta sequences with HLA alleles at 0.05 false discovery rate.

Worth noting for this clone: What it recognizes is unknown.

The PCR made use of 60 Vbeta and 13 Jbeta primers. Original processing notes: Later reanalysis found approximately 80 million unique TCR beta chains, 10 million to 12 million of them shared. Repertoires were generated with immunoSEQ multiplex PCR, while TCRdb's copy carries only in-frame clones and drops some. That table supplies the V and J calls and clone size; D and trimming were determined from the DNA. The data hold roughly 120,000 clones, with 60% to 85% observed a single time. The V gene end was trimmed by 5 bases and the J gene end by 6 bases; junction bases not matched to a gene: 9. Germline CDR1 MDHEN, CDR2 SYDVKM. This CDR3 is built from 16 residues.

The chain recombines TRBV28 with TRBJ2-5; TRBD2 matches at 13 bases. The TCR was taken from a woman aged 30 to 39 in good health and CMV-seronegative. The sequenced sample consisted of PBMCs. The CDR3 bases are TGTGCCAGCAGTGTACTAGCGGGAGGGACGGAGAAGACCCAGTACTTC. It translates to CASSVLAGGTEKTQYF.